One and the same sample provided the 29 T cell receptor beta chains below, sequenced in a study of T cell changes during pregnancy in multiple sclerosis. The protocol was immunoSEQ multiplex PCR, while the TCRdb copy is restricted to in-frame clones and leaves out a portion. This sample has over 30,000 clones; roughly 85% occur once, and the top ten carry 1.2%. This specimen consisted of CD4+ T cells from peripheral blood mononuclear cells, obtained before pregnancy. The receptors come from a female donor with multiple sclerosis, enrolled in a pregnancy study.

This clone is judged medium-sized. This chain uses TRBV30 with TRBJ1-1; D gene uncertain. V shed 0 bases and J shed 1 base, with 3 bases lying between them. This CDR3 has 12 amino acids. From germline, CDR1 is GTSNPN and CDR2 SVGIG (reference sequence). The CDR3 nucleotides are TGTGCCTGGAGTGTCAAGAACACTGAAGCTTTCTTT. This gives the protein CAWSVKNTEAFF.

The gene calls are TRBV5-8 and TRBJ2-7, with TRBD2 matching 14 bases. The CDR3 is made up of 19 amino acids. Germline V gene data show CDR1 as SGHTS and CDR2 as YDEGEE. The V gene end was trimmed by 0 bases and the J gene end by 4 bases; junction bases not matched to a gene: 12. CDR3 coding DNA: TGTGCCAGCAGCTTGGCCTTGGGACTAGCGGGAGAAATTCCGTACGAGCAGTACTTC. This codes for CASSLALGLAGEIPYEQYF.

The chain has TRBV29-1 and TRBJ1-1; 7 bases map to TRBD1. The CDR3 covers 13 residues. Germline V lookup: CDR1 SQVTM, CDR2 ANQGSEA. Germline trimming cut 7 bases from V and 4 bases from J; bases unmatched to any gene: 9. The CDR3 nucleotides read TGCAGCGCCCTTTACACAGGGGCCACTGAAGCTTTCTTT. Encoded protein: CSALYTGATEAFF.

Only one count was recorded for this clone. The rearrangement joins TRBV28 to TRBJ1-4; possible D gene TRBD1, 5 bases. The V and J ends lost 6 bases and 8 bases respectively, with 16 bases between them. Germline V gives CDR1 MDHEN, CDR2 SYDVKM. This CDR3 contains 14 residues. The CDR3 reads CASRVQVDREKLFF. The CDR3 DNA reads TGTGCCAGCAGGGTACAGGTTGATAGGGAAAAACTGTTTTTT.

The rearrangement joins TRBV5-8 to TRBJ2-1, with 8 bases lining up with TRBD1. The CDR3 covers 16 residues. V lost 1 base to trimming and J lost 6 bases; unmatched junction nucleotides: 9. Germline values: CDR1 SGHTS, CDR2 YDEGEE. The CDR3 nucleotides read TGTGCCAGCAGCTTGCACGGGGCAGGGGGCCGCAATGAGCAGTTCTTC. Translating gives CASSLHGAGGRNEQFF.

V gene TRBV6-4 combines with J gene TRBJ1-1, with 7 bases identical to TRBD1. V trimming: 8 bases; J trimming: 4 bases; junction bases outside the gene matches: 7. The CDR3 runs 13 residues. Germline-derived CDR1 and CDR2 are MRHNA and SNTAGT. Here the CDR3 reads CASARDSGTEAFF. CDR3 coding DNA: TGTGCCAGCGCTCGGGACAGTGGCACTGAAGCTTTCTTT.

The J gene is TRBJ1-1, the V gene TRBV11-2, with D unresolved. There are 12 residues in the CDR3. Germline V gene data show CDR1 as SGHAT and CDR2 as FQNNGV. Deletions cut 0 bases from V and 6 bases from J, with 5 bases between. The CDR3 is CASSLDSSEAFF. CDR3 in DNA: TGTGCCAGCAGCTTAGATTCCTCTGAAGCTTTCTTT. Together with reference TRBV11-2 and TRBJ1-1, the CDR3 gives the full variable domain: EAGVAQSPRYKIIEKRQSVAFWCNPISGHATLYWYQQILGQGPKLLIQFQNNGVVDDSQLPKDRFSAERLKGVDSTLKIQPAKLEDSAVYLCASSLDSSEAFFGQGTRLTVV.

The chain links TRBV2 to TRBJ2-2; 9 bases are shared with TRBD1. Germline V CDR1 and CDR2: SNHLY, FYNNEI. Unmatched junction bases numbered 5, after V lost 4 bases and J lost 2 bases. This CDR3 contains 16 residues. The CDR3 spells CASSVPGQGNTGELFF. CDR3 nucleotides: TGTGCCAGCAGTGTTCCGGGACAGGGTAACACCGGGGAGCTGTTTTTT.

The V and J genes are TRBV6-1 and TRBJ2-2, with D perhaps matching TRBD1 (6 bases). This CDR3 is 14 amino acids long. The V end lost 6 bases, the J end lost 1 base, and 9 bases lay between the germline ends. From germline, CDR1 is MNHNS and CDR2 SASEGT. Here the CDR3 DNA reads TGTGCCAGCAGATCCAGGGGGAACACCGGGGAGCTGTTTTTT. As protein: CASRSRGNTGELFF.

J is TRBJ1-4 and V is TRBV5-1; TRBD1 agrees at 8 bases. This CDR3 region has 19 residues. The ends lost 2 bases at V and 0 bases at J; junction bases unmatched: 12. Germline V gene sequence: CDR1 SGHRS, CDR2 YFSETQ. The CDR3 is CASSLRGQGAFATNEKLFF. In DNA form, the CDR3 reads TGCGCCAGCAGCTTACGAGGACAGGGAGCCTTTGCAACTAATGAAAAACTGTTTTTT.

V and J are TRBV7-9 and TRBJ2-1; 11 bases line up with TRBD2. Germline lookup yields CDR1 SEHNR and CDR2 FQNEAQ (reference sequence). This CDR3 is built from 16 residues. V lost 5 bases and J lost 4; bases outside the gene matches: 7. The CDR3 is CASSPRTSGLYNEQFF. CDR3 nucleotide sequence: TGTGCCAGCAGCCCCAGGACTAGCGGGTTATACAATGAGCAGTTCTTC.

This clone is medium-sized (0.01 to 0.1%) within its sample. The chain has TRBV2 and TRBJ2-7; unclear D gene. CDR1 SNHLY and CDR2 FYNNEI come from the germline V gene. The CDR3 sequence is 13 residues long. Trimming shortened V by 9 bases and J by 0 bases, and 12 bases separated the two germline ends. The CDR3 region is CASRDWHSYEQYF. The CDR3 coding sequence is TGTGCCAGTAGAGACTGGCACTCCTACGAGCAGTACTTC.

In DNA form, the CDR3 reads TGTGCCAGCAGTTTCGGGGGAGCTGGAAACACCATATATTTT. Amino acid sequence: CASSFGGAGNTIYF. The genes are TRBV28 and TRBJ1-3; D might be TRBD1 (5 bases). The CDR3 covers 14 residues. CDR1 is MDHEN and CDR2 is SYDVKM in the germline V gene. V lost 3 bases, J lost 2 bases, and 8 bases lay in between.

This clone was detected once. The chain carries TRBV7-2 and TRBJ2-7, with 10 positions matching TRBD2. The trim removed 3 bases at V and 2 bases at J, leaving 10 bases unmatched. Germline CDR1 reads SGHTA; CDR2 reads FQGNSA. The CDR3 is 17 residues long. The CDR3 spells CASSFISGTSAPYEQYF. DNA for the CDR3: TGTGCCAGCAGCTTTATCTCCGGGACTAGCGCTCCCTACGAGCAGTACTTC. The complete variable domain, with remaining parts taken from reference TRBV7-2 and TRBJ2-7, reads GAGVSQSPSNKVTEKGKDVELRCDPISGHTALYWYRQSLGQGLEFLIYFQGNSAPDKSGLPSDRFSAERTGGSVSTLTIQRTQQEDSAVYLCASSFISGTSAPYEQYFGPGTRLTVT.

This chain uses TRBV18 with TRBJ1-5, with TRBD1 matching 8 bases. V was pared by 3 bases and J by 2 bases, with 12 bases of the junction left unmatched. The CDR3 runs to 18 residues. The germline gives CDR1 KGHSH, CDR2 LQKENI. CDR3 bases: TGTGCCAGCTCACCGGACCGGGACAGGTGGAAGGGCAATCAGCCCCAGCATTTT. Translating gives CASSPDRDRWKGNQPQHF.

The rearrangement links TRBV5-1 to TRBJ2-6, with D possibly being TRBD1 (6 bases). Germline-derived CDR1 and CDR2 are SGHRS and YFSETQ. V lost 4 bases to trimming and J lost 4 bases, with 21 bases between them. The CDR3 extends over 18 amino acids. CDR3 nucleotide sequence: TGCGCCAGCAGCATACGGACAGCACAAGAGTTGGGGGCCAACGTCCTGACTTTC. Its translation is CASSIRTAQELGANVLTF.

V usage is TRBV27 and J usage is TRBJ2-7; D unclear. Trimming removed 4 bases at V and 0 bases at J, with 10 bases between. CDR1 is MNHEY, CDR2 SMNVEV, per germline (reference sequence). The CDR3 runs to 14 residues. CDR3 in amino acids: CASSSTRNSYEQYF. The CDR3 DNA sequence: TGTGCCAGCAGTTCGACACGGAACTCCTACGAGCAGTACTTC.

This sequence joins TRBV6-1 and TRBJ2-7; 7 bases match TRBD2. The germline gives CDR1 MNHNS, CDR2 SASEGT. The CDR3 has 15 amino acids. V was clipped by 7 bases and J by 3 bases; unmatched bases: 12. The CDR3 DNA follows: TGTGCCAGCACCTTGCGGGGGACCGCCGTCTACGAGCAGTACTTC. Translated, it gives CASTLRGTAVYEQYF.

The V call is TRBV13, the J call TRBJ1-1; the D gene is possibly TRBD1 (5 bases). The V and J ends lost 5 bases and 5 bases respectively, with 15 bases between them. This CDR3 contains 14 residues. The germline CDR1 and CDR2 sequences are PRHDT and FYEKMQ (reference sequence). For the CDR3, the DNA is TGTGCCAGCAGCCAAAGACAGCTCGGGACTGAAGCTTTCTTT. It is translated as CASSQRQLGTEAFF.

The chain has TRBV29-1 and TRBJ2-1; 7 positions match TRBD1. The germline V gene encodes CDR1 SQVTM and CDR2 ANQGSEA. The CDR3 extends over 14 amino acids. V shed 7 bases and J 2 bases; nucleotides not matched to a gene: 8. The CDR3 spells CSAVLDRPYNEQFF. The DNA of the CDR3 is TGCAGCGCCGTCCTGGACAGGCCCTACAATGAGCAGTTCTTC.

This clone was recorded only once. This chain uses TRBV7-9 with TRBJ2-1; D may be TRBD2 (7 bases). The CDR3 is made up of 15 amino acids. Trimming cost V 5 bases and J 5 bases, with 16 bases left between them. From germline, CDR1 is SEHNR and CDR2 FQNEAQ (reference sequence). CDR3 amino acids: CASSQGLAADNEQFF. CDR3 nucleotides: TGTGCCAGCAGCCAGGGGCTAGCGGCAGACAATGAGCAGTTCTTC.

The chain employs TRBV7-9 and TRBJ2-1; 8 bases are a match to TRBD1. The CDR3 spans 16 residues. Germline assignment: CDR1 SEHNR and CDR2 FQNEAQ (reference sequence). V shed 1 base, J shed 4 bases, and the junction held 6 bases outside the gene matches. CDR3 in amino acids: CASSLERDRSYNEQFF. For the CDR3, the DNA is TGTGCCAGCAGCTTAGAGAGGGACAGGAGTTACAATGAGCAGTTCTTC.

The chain has TRBV2 and TRBJ2-7; D uncertain. V lost 3 bases, J lost 5 bases, and 8 bases lay in between. The CDR3 consists of 12 residues. Per the germline V gene, CDR1 is SNHLY and CDR2 is FYNNEI. The DNA of the CDR3 is TGTGCCAGCAGTGAGAGTAGCCACGAGCAGTACTTC. Its translation: CASSESSHEQYF.

The chain carries TRBV10-3 and TRBJ2-3; 9 nucleotides agree with TRBD1. Germline trimming cut 6 bases from V and 4 bases from J; bases unmatched to any gene: 8. The CDR3 sequence is 15 residues long. Germline CDR1 and CDR2: ENHRY and SYGVKD. For the CDR3, the DNA is TGTGCCATCAGCCTCGGACAGGGGAGGGCAGATACGCAGTATTTT. Protein: CAISLGQGRADTQYF.

The chain combines TRBV19 with TRBJ2-1; possible D gene TRBD1, 5 bases. The CDR3 sequence is 15 residues long. Germline values: CDR1 LNHDA, CDR2 SQIVND (reference sequence). V shed 9 bases and J shed 8 bases, with 23 bases lying between them. CDR3 loop: CASRSGWGLVHEQFF. For the CDR3, the DNA is TGTGCCAGCAGGTCAGGGTGGGGTCTGGTCCATGAGCAGTTCTTC.

This clone was counted only a few times. V gene TRBV19 combines with J gene TRBJ1-1; no reliable D call. The CDR3 runs 15 residues. V lost 5 bases and J 1 base, leaving 14 bases between the germline ends. In germline, CDR1 is LNHDA, CDR2 SQIVND (reference sequence). The CDR3 sequence: CASSSIAQTNTEAFF. In nucleotides, the CDR3 is TGTGCCAGTAGTTCAATCGCACAGACGAACACTGAAGCTTTCTTT.

Of note for this clone: Other DNA variants within this sample encode the same CDR3. The rearrangement links TRBV11-3 to TRBJ2-5, with D maybe TRBD1 (6 bases). The CDR3 is made up of 14 amino acids. V was clipped by 5 bases and J by 0 bases, with 10 bases between them. Per the germline V gene, CDR1 is SGHNT and CDR2 is YENEEA. In nucleotides, the CDR3 is TGTGCCAGCAGCCGCCAGGGGTACCAAGAGACCCAGTACTTC. This sequence encodes CASSRQGYQETQYF.

About this clone itself: Compared with germline, one end of the junction differs, possibly owing to a read error. The rearrangement uses TRBV7-7 and TRBJ2-5, with a tentative D call TRBD1 (8 bases). The germline CDR1 and CDR2 sequences are SSHAT and FNYEAQ (reference sequence). The CDR3 is made up of 15 amino acids. The CDR3 nucleotides read TGTGCTAGCAGTCCACCACAGGGGGGGGTGGAGACCCAGTACTTC. The encoded protein is CASSPPQGGVETQYF.

V gene TRBV28 combines with J gene TRBJ1-4, with D unresolved. The V and J ends lost 4 bases and 8 bases respectively, with 14 bases between them. Germline CDR1 MDHEN, CDR2 SYDVKM. This CDR3 has 14 residues. The CDR3 loop reads CASSYSATQEKLFF. The CDR3, as DNA: TGTGCCAGCAGTTATTCTGCGACACAAGAAAAACTGTTTTTT.